This entry lists 2 T cell receptor beta chains sequenced from one sample in a study of T cells expressing NK-cell markers. TCRdb re-called the 5' RACE reads and shows each CDR3 protein once, DNA omitted. The sample has 350,000 to 400,000 distinct CDR3 sequences; the top ten hold around 10%. Sequences were obtained from blood T cells: a sorted CD56 or NKG2C T cell subset, CD4+ or CD8+ T cells, or bulk PBMC T cells (not recorded which). The receptors derive from a woman between 45 and 60 years old in good health.

The genes are TRBV7-7 and TRBJ2-5; the D call of TRBD1 rests on TCRdb alone, since no DNA is present to check it. Germline loops: CDR1 SSHAT, CDR2 FNYEAQ (reference sequence). There are 16 residues in the CDR3. The CDR3 is CASSLAVAGVEETQYF.

The chain is built from TRBV6-6 and TRBJ2-4; the D gene TCRdb calls, TRBD2, cannot be checked with no DNA. The CDR3 has 12 amino acids. Per the germline V gene, CDR1 is MNHNY and CDR2 is SVGAGI (reference sequence). The CDR3 sequence: CASSYVVNIQYF.